These T cell receptor beta chains were read from a single sample in a study of OX40 agonist ivuxolimab in advanced cancers. Measured with immunoSEQ multiplex PCR; TCRdb has only the in-frame clones, and not every one. The table lists 70,000 or so clones, about nine tenths of them singletons. Sample: CD4+ or CD8+ T cells sorted from blood, taken in a trial of the OX40 agonist ivuxolimab. These receptors originate from an adult with an advanced solid tumor such as melanoma, head and neck, liver or kidney cancer. Both conserved end residues are part of each CDR3. The D gene is left open where the match is weak. Clone sizes are given selectively: once, few, many, or a class where the clone is expanded.

j_call,v_call,cdr3_length,clone_size,d_call,cdr3_nt,cdr3_aa
TRBJ2-7,TRBV5-6,14,-,TRBD1,TGTGCCAGCAGCTTGACAGGGGCATCTGGCGAGCAGTACTTC,CASSLTGASGEQYF
TRBJ2-2,TRBV2,16,-,-,TGTGCCAGCAGTGACGATAACTTAGGGGACACCGGGGAGCTGTTTTTT,CASSDDNLGDTGELFF
TRBJ2-7,TRBV27,13,-,TRBD2,TGTGCCAGCAGTTTCGGACTAGCGTACGAGCAGTACTTC,CASSFGLAYEQYF
TRBJ2-1,TRBV28,16,-,-,TGTGCCAGCAGTAACTCCCTCGCCATATCCTACAATGAGCAGTTCTTC,CASSNSLAISYNEQFF
TRBJ2-5,TRBV28,14,-,TRBD1,TGTGCCAGCAGCCCTAGGGGGCAAGGGGAGACCCAGTACTTC,CASSPRGQGETQYF
TRBJ2-7,TRBV19,14,-,-,TGTGCCAGTAGTTACTCAGGGGGGAACTACGAGCAGTACTTC,CASSYSGGNYEQYF
TRBJ2-7,TRBV27,14,-,TRBD1,TGTGCCAGCAGCCGAGCCGGGACAGCCGCCGAGCAGTACTTC,CASSRAGTAAEQYF
TRBJ1-1,TRBV19,14,-,-,TGTGCCAGTAGTACGGGAGGGGTAGGGCCTGAAGCTTTCTTT,CASSTGGVGPEAFF
TRBJ2-1,TRBV13,15,-,TRBD2,TGTGCCAGCAGCTCCGGACTAGCGGATTACAATGAGCAGTTCTTC,CASSSGLADYNEQFF
TRBJ1-5,TRBV28,16,-,-,TGTGCCAGCAGTGAATTCCGGGGGGTCGGCAATCAGCCCCAGCATTTT,CASSEFRGVGNQPQHF
TRBJ2-1,TRBV7-8,15,-,TRBD2,TGTGCCAGCAGCCCTAGCGGGAGGGCCGACAATGAGCAGTTCTTC,CASSPSGRADNEQFF
TRBJ2-7,TRBV7-2,16,-,TRBD1,TGTGCCAGCAGTCCGGGAACGGGACAGGCTCTGCGGGAGCAGTACTTC,CASSPGTGQALREQYF
TRBJ2-1,TRBV19,15,-,-,TGTGCCAGTAGTCCCCGGACGCGCTCCTACAATGAGCAGTTCTTC,CASSPRTRSYNEQFF
TRBJ1-3,TRBV5-4,14,-,TRBD1,TGTGCCAGCAGCTTGTGGGGACAGGGAAACACCATATATTTT,CASSLWGQGNTIYF
TRBJ2-1,TRBV7-9,15,once,TRBD2,TGTGCCAGCAGCTACGGGGGGGCGTCTTACAATGAGCAGTTCTTC,CASSYGGASYNEQFF
TRBJ2-7,TRBV27,15,-,-,TGTGCCAGCAGTTTACCAGGTAGTTTCTCCTACGAGCAGTACTTC,CASSLPGSFSYEQYF
TRBJ2-7,TRBV27,13,-,-,TGTGCCAGCAGTTTTGGAGGGTTCGACGAGCAGTACTTC,CASSFGGFDEQYF
TRBJ2-1,TRBV28,14,-,-,TGTGCCAGCAGTTATCAGGGTCTCGACAATGAGCAGTTCTTC,CASSYQGLDNEQFF
TRBJ1-1,TRBV6-5,14,-,-,TGTGCCAGCAGTCCAGGCCCGATTAACACTGAAGCTTTCTTT,CASSPGPINTEAFF
TRBJ2-2,TRBV7-8,11,-,-,TGTGCCAGCAGCTTGACCGGGGAGCTGTTTTTT,CASSLTGELFF
TRBJ1-2,TRBV23-1,17,-,-,TGCGCCAGCAGCCAGAGGCAGGGGCTCTTTTCTAACTATGGCTACACCTTC,CASSQRQGLFSNYGYTF
TRBJ2-2,TRBV5-6,15,-,TRBD2,TGTGCCAGCAGCTCGACTAGCGGGCCGACCGGGGAGCTGTTTTTT,CASSSTSGPTGELFF
TRBJ2-3,TRBV28,15,-,TRBD2,TGTGCCAGCCGGCGGGGGAGCTTTAGCACAGATACGCAGTATTTT,CASRRGSFSTDTQYF
TRBJ1-5,TRBV9,15,-,TRBD1,TGTGCCAGCAGCCCCGGGACAGAGCGCAATCAGCCCCAGCATTTT,CASSPGTERNQPQHF
TRBJ2-1,TRBV11-2,17,-,TRBD2,TGTGCCAGCAGCTCCGGACTAGCGGGGAAAGACTACAATGAGCAGTTCTTC,CASSSGLAGKDYNEQFF
TRBJ2-3,TRBV7-9,16,-,TRBD2,TGTGCCAGCAGCATCCTTAGCGGGAGGGCCGAAGATACGCAGTATTTT,CASSILSGRAEDTQYF
TRBJ2-2,TRBV28,15,-,-,TGTGCCAGCAGCGCTTCAGGGGCCCTGGGCGGGGAGCTGTTTTTT,CASSASGALGGELFF
TRBJ2-7,TRBV27,13,-,-,TGTGCCAGCAGTTTATCGACCGGCTACGAGCAGTACTTC,CASSLSTGYEQYF
TRBJ2-6,TRBV30,14,-,-,TGTGCCTGGAGTGTTGGATCTGGGGCCAACGTCCTGACTTTC,CAWSVGSGANVLTF
TRBJ2-7,TRBV15,13,once,-,TGTGCCACCAGCAGAGGACACGAGGTAGAGCAGTACTTC,CATSRGHEVEQYF
TRBJ2-7,TRBV27,11,once,-,TGTGCCAGCAGCGATCTCTACGAGCAGTACTTC,CASSDLYEQYF
TRBJ1-5,TRBV6-6,15,-,TRBD1,TGTGCCAGCAGCCCATCCGGGACAGGGGATCAGCCCCAGCATTTT,CASSPSGTGDQPQHF
TRBJ2-1,TRBV4-1,12,-,-,TGCGCCAGCAGCCTACAAAACAATGAGCAGTTCTTC,CASSLQNNEQFF